These 23 T cell receptor beta chains came from one sample sequenced in a study of T cell changes during pregnancy in multiple sclerosis. Method: immunoSEQ multiplex PCR; TCRdb's copy keeps in-frame clones and lacks some. The data show 35,000 to 50,000 clones, 88% seen once. The sequenced sample was CD4+ T cells from peripheral blood mononuclear cells, obtained in the second trimester of pregnancy. The receptors here all came from a female donor with multiple sclerosis, enrolled in a pregnancy study.

The chain recombines TRBV5-1 with TRBJ1-1; D is perhaps TRBD1 (5 bases). Trimming cost V 4 bases and J 1 base, with 14 bases left between them. Germline values: CDR1 SGHRS, CDR2 YFSETQ. This CDR3 is 15 amino acids long. The CDR3 DNA reads as TGCGCCAGCAGCCTAGGGGTAGACTCGAACACTGAAGCTTTCTTT. This gives the protein CASSLGVDSNTEAFF.

The V gene is TRBV14, the J gene TRBJ2-3, with D unclear. The V end was cut by 2 bases, the J end by 8 bases, with 8 bases between. The CDR3 covers 12 residues. Germline CDR1 and CDR2: SGHDN and FVKESK. The CDR3 loop is CASSQWATTQYF. DNA for the CDR3: TGTGCCAGCAGCCAATGGGCCACTACGCAGTATTTT.

In this sample, this clone turned up once. The V and J genes are TRBV6-1 and TRBJ1-1, with 9 nucleotides matching TRBD1. The CDR3 has 14 amino acids. V was clipped by 3 bases and J by 10 bases; unmatched bases: 9. Germline V lookup: CDR1 MNHNS, CDR2 SASEGT. In nucleotides, the CDR3 is TGTGCCAGCAGTGAGGGCCCCCGGGACAGGGTAGCTTTCTTT. It specifies CASSEGPRDRVAFF.

This clone was seen only a few times. The V gene is TRBV6-6, the J gene TRBJ2-3; 9 bases match TRBD1. J gave up 5 bases and V 5 bases, and 11 bases lay outside the gene matches. In germline, CDR1 is MNHNY, CDR2 SVGAGI (reference sequence). CDR3 size: 16 residues. Here the CDR3 reads CASSRPQGAEGDTQYF. The CDR3 nucleotides read TGTGCCAGCAGTAGGCCACAGGGGGCTGAGGGAGATACGCAGTATTTT.

CDR3 loop: CASSVGAMTTRTGELFF. The CDR3 DNA reads TGTGCCAGCAGCGTAGGAGCCATGACAACTCGCACCGGGGAGCTGTTTTTT. This chain connects TRBV9 to TRBJ2-2; D uncertain. Trimming left V 0 bases short and J 4 bases short, with 16 bases between. The CDR3 consists of 17 residues. The germline V gene encodes CDR1 SGDLS and CDR2 YYNGEE.

This chain connects TRBV9 to TRBJ2-2, with D perhaps TRBD1 (5 bases). The CDR3 runs 15 residues. The V end lost 0 bases, the J end lost 4 bases, and 10 bases lay between the germline ends. CDR1 is SGDLS, CDR2 YYNGEE, per germline. The DNA of the CDR3 is TGTGCCAGCAGCGTAGAGGGGCACCCCACCGGGGAGCTGTTTTTT. This translates into CASSVEGHPTGELFF. Supplemented by reference TRBV9 and TRBJ2-2, the full variable domain reads DSGVTQTPKHLITATGQRVTLRCSPRSGDLSVYWYQQSLDQGLQFLIQYYNGEERAKGNILERFSAQQFPDLHSELNLSSLELGDSALYFCASSVEGHPTGELFFGEGSRLTVL.

V is TRBV7-3 and J is TRBJ2-1; D might be TRBD1 (6 bases). V gave up 5 bases and J gave up 4 bases, with 15 bases separating them. The CDR3 contains 15 residues. Germline CDR1 SGHTA, CDR2 FQGTGA. CDR3 region: CASSPPGHRYNEQFF. The CDR3 DNA is TGTGCCAGCAGCCCCCCGGGACATAGGTACAATGAGCAGTTCTTC.

This chain joins TRBV10-3 and TRBJ1-1; D is ambiguous. The CDR3 consists of 16 residues. Germline CDR1 reads ENHRY; CDR2 reads SYGVKD. The germline V and J ends were trimmed by 8 bases and 0 bases, with 19 bases remaining between them. The CDR3 DNA sequence: TGTGCCATCGGTGTCTCGGCAGGTCTTTTGAACACTGAAGCTTTCTTT. Translation: CAIGVSAGLLNTEAFF.

The gene calls are TRBV6-6 and TRBJ2-1, with a possible D match to TRBD2 (5 bases). Trimming cost V 0 bases and J 8 bases, with 14 bases left between them. Germline CDR1 reads MNHNY; CDR2 reads SVGAGI (reference sequence). This CDR3 is 15 amino acids long. The CDR3 DNA is TGTGCCAGCAGTTACTCGAGGTCGGGGTTTGATGAGCAGTTCTTC. Translating gives CASSYSRSGFDEQFF.

The V call is TRBV9, the J call TRBJ2-3; D might be TRBD2 (6 bases). The germline V gene encodes CDR1 SGDLS and CDR2 YYNGEE. Trimming stripped 3 bases from V and 2 bases from J, with 13 bases between. The CDR3 is made up of 15 amino acids. CDR3: CASSATSSYTDTQYF. CDR3 coding DNA: TGTGCCAGCAGCGCAACTAGCAGCTACACAGATACGCAGTATTTT.

The gene calls are TRBV4-2 and TRBJ2-6; no definite D call. Germline CDR1 reads LGHNA; CDR2 reads YNFKEQ. The CDR3 consists of 16 residues. Trimming removed 0 bases at V and 4 bases at J, with 10 bases between. The CDR3 nucleotides are TGTGCCAGCAGCCAAGATCTCTTGTCGGGGGCCAACGTCCTGACTTTC. This sequence encodes CASSQDLLSGANVLTF.

This rearrangement joins TRBV15 to TRBJ1-4, with no clear D. V was shortened by 0 bases and J by 5 bases, with 10 bases between the two germline ends. The length of the CDR3 is 15 residues. CDR1 and CDR2 from the germline V gene are LNHNV and YYDKDF (reference sequence). The CDR3 loop is CATSRERVANEKLFF. The DNA of the CDR3 is TGTGCCACCAGCAGAGAACGGGTTGCAAATGAAAAACTGTTTTTT.

This chain connects TRBV2 to TRBJ2-7; 9 bases align to TRBD2. CDR3 length equals 14 residues. After removal of 4 bases from V and 6 bases from J, the junction contained 7 bases not matched to a gene. The germline gives CDR1 SNHLY, CDR2 FYNNEI. The CDR3 is CASSVTGLAAEQYF. CDR3 nucleotide sequence: TGTGCCAGCAGTGTAACGGGACTAGCAGCCGAGCAGTACTTC.

This clone showed up just once. The CDR3 sequence: CASSDRDRGLYEQYF. Written as DNA, the CDR3 is TGTGCCAGCAGCGACCGGGACAGGGGGCTGTACGAGCAGTACTTC. The chain recombines TRBV5-4 with TRBJ2-7; 12 bases line up with TRBD1. CDR1 and CDR2 from the germline V gene are SGHNT and YYREEE (reference sequence). The CDR3 has 15 amino acids. The J segment lost 4 bases and the V segment lost 4 bases, leaving 6 bases of the junction unmatched.

This sequence joins TRBV11-2 and TRBJ2-3; D may be TRBD2 (6 bases). The germline V gene encodes CDR1 SGHAT and CDR2 FQNNGV. The CDR3 is 15 residues long. V lost 2 bases to trimming and J lost 2 bases, with 11 bases between them. The CDR3 sequence is CASSLSGLPTDTQYF. The CDR3, as DNA: TGTGCCAGCAGCTTATCGGGACTCCCCACAGATACGCAGTATTTT.

The chain uses TRBV7-8 and TRBJ2-3; 13 bases are a match to TRBD2. Germline V CDR1 and CDR2: SGHVS, FQNEAQ. V lost 6 bases and J lost 8; bases outside the gene matches: 8. The CDR3 is made up of 15 amino acids. The CDR3 bases are TGTGCCAGCAGGCCCGGGACTAGCGGGATAGGTACGCAGTATTTT. Protein product: CASRPGTSGIGTQYF.

This chain links TRBV27 with TRBJ2-1, with D perhaps TRBD2 (7 bases). Germline V gene data show CDR1 as MNHEY and CDR2 as SMNVEV (reference sequence). The CDR3 consists of 19 residues. V was pared by 3 bases and J by 6 bases, with 27 bases between. CDR3 in amino acids: CASSFRGRRGDRGGNEQFF. The CDR3 nucleotides are TGTGCCAGCAGTTTCCGCGGGAGAAGGGGTGACCGAGGGGGCAATGAGCAGTTCTTC.

This rearrangement joins TRBV7-8 to TRBJ2-1; 11 nucleotides match TRBD2. With V trimmed by 6 bases and J by 9 bases, 16 bases remained unmatched. CDR3 size: 17 residues. Germline V lookup: CDR1 SGHVS, CDR2 FQNEAQ. CDR3 region: CASRLAPGLAARGEQFF. The CDR3 DNA reads as TGTGCCAGCAGGCTAGCCCCGGGACTAGCGGCGCGAGGTGAGCAGTTCTTC. Complete variable domain (other parts from reference TRBV7-8 and TRBJ2-1): GAGVSQSPRYKVAKRGQDVALRCDPISGHVSLFWYQQALGQGPEFLTYFQNEAQLDKSGLPSDRFFAERPEGSVSTLKIQRTQQEDSAVYLCASRLAPGLAARGEQFFGPGTRLTVL.

J is TRBJ1-5 and V is TRBV19; 9 positions match TRBD1. Germline values: CDR1 LNHDA, CDR2 SQIVND (reference sequence). J was trimmed by 7 bases and V by 4 bases; bases with no gene match: 5. The CDR3 runs 14 residues. CDR3: CASSTYRGPQPQHF. In nucleotides, the CDR3 is TGTGCCAGTAGTACCTACAGGGGGCCCCAGCCCCAGCATTTT.

This rearrangement joins TRBV11-3 to TRBJ2-1; tentatively, D is TRBD2 (5 bases). The CDR3 runs to 16 residues. Per germline, CDR1 SGHNT and CDR2 YENEEA. V gave up 3 bases and J gave up 2 bases, with 14 bases separating them. The DNA for the CDR3 is TGTGCCAGCAGCTTGGCGGAGCGGAACACCTACAATGAGCAGTTCTTC. Translating gives CASSLAERNTYNEQFF.

CDR3 DNA: TGTGCCAGCAGCTTACTAGCGGGAGCATTGGTGGGCTACGAGCAGTACTTC. This sequence encodes CASSLLAGALVGYEQYF. V and J are TRBV7-2 and TRBJ2-7, with 10 bases lining up with TRBD2. The V segment lost 2 bases and the J segment 3 bases; nucleotides outside the gene matches: 10. This CDR3 has 17 residues. Germline assignment: CDR1 SGHTA and CDR2 FQGNSA.

The J gene is TRBJ2-1, the V gene TRBV5-4; maybe TRBD2 (6 bases). Per germline, CDR1 SGHNT and CDR2 YYREEE (reference sequence). The CDR3 is made up of 13 amino acids. Trimming pared 1 base from V and 6 bases from J, leaving 8 bases between. CDR3 loop: CASSLLALNEQFF. As DNA, the CDR3 is TGTGCCAGCAGCTTGCTAGCGCTCAATGAGCAGTTCTTC. Full variable domain (rest looked up from reference TRBV5-4 and TRBJ2-1): ETGVTQSPTHLIKTRGQQVTLRCSSQSGHNTVSWYQQALGQGPQFIFQYYREEENGRGNFPPRFSGLQFPNYSSELNVNALELDDSALYLCASSLLALNEQFFGPGTRLTVL.

This clone was found many times. The chain joins TRBV5-1 to TRBJ1-1; no reliable D call. The CDR3 sequence is 16 residues long. Germline values: CDR1 SGHRS, CDR2 YFSETQ. Between the trimmed V and J ends, which lost 0 bases and 1 base, there was a span of 13 bases. CDR3 sequence: CASSLDAGLRNTEAFF. DNA of the CDR3: TGCGCCAGCAGCTTGGACGCGGGGTTGAGGAACACTGAAGCTTTCTTT.